A selection of T cell receptor beta chains follows, all from one sample in a study of cytomegalovirus exposure and HLA in healthy donors. Method: immunoSEQ multiplex PCR; TCRdb's copy keeps in-frame clones and lacks some. The data show about 150,000 clones, 80% to 95% seen once. The sequenced sample was PBMCs. The source is a man between 18 and 35 years old in good health and CMV-seronegative. Each CDR3 is given with its conserved first and last residue. D genes are given only for firm matches. Only part of the rows carry a size: once, few, many, or a class if the clone is expanded.

.,TRBV5-4,.,TRBJ1-1,TGTGCCAGCAGCTTGAACAGTTGGATCACTGAAGCTTTCTTT,CASSLNSWITEAFF
.,TRBV6-6,.,TRBJ2-2,TGTGCCAGCGAGGCGGTTTTTGGCGGGGAGCTGTTTTTT,CASEAVFGGELFF
TRBD1,TRBV30,once,TRBJ2-4,TGTGCCACGACAGGGGCGGTCGCCAAAAACATTCAGTACTTC,CATTGAVAKNIQYF
TRBD1,TRBV6-1,once,TRBJ2-7,TGTGCCAGCAGGGGGGGACAGGGGCCTGCCTACGAGCAGTACTTC,CASRGGQGPAYEQYF
TRBD2,TRBV5-1,.,TRBJ2-3,TGCGCCAGCAGCCGGGCCTCGCGATCCAGCGGGGCGCTACCACTGGGGGATACGCAGTATTTT,CASSRASRSSGALPLGDTQYF
TRBD1,TRBV7-9,.,TRBJ1-4,TGTGCCAGCCGAGGGGGCTTGGCTAATGAAAAACTGTTTTTT,CASRGGLANEKLFF
.,TRBV9,.,TRBJ1-1,TGTGCCAGCAGCGTAGTCGGGGGGGCAAACACTGAAGCTTTCTTT,CASSVVGGANTEAFF
.,TRBV6-6,once,TRBJ1-3,TGTGCCAGCAGACGCGGACAGAGCTCTGGAAACACCATATATTTT,CASRRGQSSGNTIYF
.,TRBV7-9,.,TRBJ2-5,TGTGCCAGCAGCGGACGGGACATACGAGAAGAGACCCAGTACTTC,CASSGRDIREETQYF
TRBD2,TRBV11-2,.,TRBJ2-2,TGTGCCAGCAGCTTAGGATACGGTAGCGGGGGGGTGAACACCGGGGAGCTGTTTTTT,CASSLGYGSGGVNTGELFF
TRBD1,TRBV7-2,.,TRBJ1-1,TGTGCCAGCAGCTTCCCCAACAGGGGGCGCACTGAAGCTTTCTTT,CASSFPNRGRTEAFF
TRBD1,TRBV19,.,TRBJ1-4,TGTGCCAGTAGTATCGGACAGGGTGATGAAAAACTGTTTTTT,CASSIGQGDEKLFF
TRBD2,TRBV27,.,TRBJ2-5,TGTGCCAGCAGTTTCAGGACTAGCGGGAGGCAAGAGACCCAGTACTTC,CASSFRTSGRQETQYF
.,TRBV7-9,.,TRBJ1-1,TGTGCCAGCAGCCGGGTCGCAGGGCTGAACACTGAAGCTTTCTTT,CASSRVAGLNTEAFF
TRBD2,TRBV6-5,.,TRBJ2-3,TGTGCCAGCAGCCTCGGACTAGCCCCAGATACGCAGTATTTT,CASSLGLAPDTQYF
TRBD1,TRBV5-5,.,TRBJ1-4,TGTGCCAGCAGCCCAAGGGCAGGGGGTTCCAATGAAAAACTGTTTTTT,CASSPRAGGSNEKLFF
TRBD1,TRBV9,.,TRBJ2-7,TGTGCCAGCAGCGGTGGACAGGGATCGTCCCCCCACTACGAGCAGTACTTC,CASSGGQGSSPHYEQYF
TRBD1,TRBV5-4,.,TRBJ2-5,TGTGCCAGCAGCCAGACGACAGGGGGGGAGACCCAGTACTTC,CASSQTTGGETQYF
.,TRBV4-3,.,TRBJ2-1,TGCGCCAGCAGCCAATGGACATTATCCCATGAGCAGTTCTTC,CASSQWTLSHEQFF
.,TRBV18,.,TRBJ2-7,TGTGCCAGCTCCCGCCGGCCGACTAACTACGAGCAGTACTTC,CASSRRPTNYEQYF
.,TRBV15,few,TRBJ1-5,TGTGCCACCAGCCCGCGGACTAATCAGCCCCAGCATTTT,CATSPRTNQPQHF
.,TRBV5-4,once,TRBJ1-1,TGTGCCAGCAGCTTGGGTACGAGGTTGAACACTGAAGCTTTCTTT,CASSLGTRLNTEAFF
.,TRBV30,.,TRBJ1-1,TGTGCCTGGTTGGGAGGGGGGAGTAGGACTGAAGCTTTCTTT,CAWLGGGSRTEAFF
.,TRBV7-3,.,TRBJ1-2,TGTGCCAGCAGCCCCGGCGGGGCAGGGCAGGGTGGCTACACCTTC,CASSPGGAGQGGYTF
TRBD1,TRBV5-1,once,TRBJ1-1,TGCGCCAGCAGCTCACAGGGGGCTGGTAATACTGAAGCTTTCTTT,CASSSQGAGNTEAFF
TRBD2,TRBV18,.,TRBJ2-1,TGTGCCAGCTCACCAGGGGCGGGAGGGCCGTCACGGAATGAGCAGTTCTTC,CASSPGAGGPSRNEQFF
TRBD2,TRBV5-4,.,TRBJ2-1,TGTGCCGGTGGGACTAGCGGGCGTAACAATGAGCAGTTCTTC,CAGGTSGRNNEQFF
TRBD1,TRBV5-1,.,TRBJ2-1,TGCGCCAGCAGCTGGACAGGGGGCGCTGGAGAGCAGTTCTTC,CASSWTGGAGEQFF
.,TRBV5-4,.,TRBJ2-3,TGTGCCAGCAGCTTGGGGGGCCAGGGGTTCACAGATACGCAGTATTTT,CASSLGGQGFTDTQYF
.,TRBV21-1,.,TRBJ2-3,TGTGCCGGCAGGGACAGGGGATCGGCGGATACGCAGTATTTT,CAGRDRGSADTQYF
TRBD2,TRBV5-1,.,TRBJ2-3,TGCGCCAGCAGCCCCCTAGCGGGATTAAGCACAGATACGCAGTATTTT,CASSPLAGLSTDTQYF
.,TRBV5-1,.,TRBJ2-5,TGCGCCAGCAGCGTCTCGGTACAAGAGACCCAGTACTTC,CASSVSVQETQYF
TRBD1,TRBV2,.,TRBJ1-1,TGTGCCAGCAGAGACAGGGCCGGGGGCCCTGAAGCTTTCTTT,CASRDRAGGPEAFF
TRBD1,TRBV5-1,.,TRBJ2-7,TGCGCCAGCAGCTCACAGGGGGACGAGCAGTACTTC,CASSSQGDEQYF
.,TRBV6-5,.,TRBJ2-5,TGTGCCAGCAGTTACTCAGCGCACCAAGAGACCCAGTACTTC,CASSYSAHQETQYF
.,TRBV7-2,.,TRBJ1-1,TGTGCCAGCAGCTGGACTGAGGGCACTGAAGCTTTCTTT,CASSWTEGTEAFF
.,TRBV7-9,.,TRBJ1-2,TGTGCCAGCAGCTCTTACAACGCCGGGAACGGCTACACCTTC,CASSSYNAGNGYTF
TRBD1,TRBV9,.,TRBJ1-4,TGTGCCAGCAGCCCCGGGACAGGTTCAACTAATGAAAAACTGTTTTTT,CASSPGTGSTNEKLFF
.,TRBV10-2,once,TRBJ2-3,TGCGCCAGCATGACGGCAGGGGGGGATACGCAGTATTTT,CASMTAGGDTQYF
.,TRBV6-1,.,TRBJ1-6,TGTGCCAGCAGCTCGACTGTGAGCTATAATTCACCCCTCCACTTT,CASSSTVSYNSPLHF
TRBD1,TRBV23-1,.,TRBJ2-2,TGCGCCAGCAGTCAATCGACAAAAACCGGGACAGGGCGTTCCGGGGAGCTGTTTTTT,CASSQSTKTGTGRSGELFF
.,TRBV30,once,TRBJ1-1,TGTGCCTGGAGTGTACTCGGACAGCTGGGCACTGAAGCTTTCTTT,CAWSVLGQLGTEAFF
.,TRBV11-2,.,TRBJ1-3,TGTGCCAGCAGCTTACCAGGGATCGGAAACACCATATATTTT,CASSLPGIGNTIYF
.,TRBV6-6,.,TRBJ1-1,TGTGCCAGCAGTTCTCAGGGGTTGACTGAAGCTTTCTTT,CASSSQGLTEAFF
TRBD1,TRBV30,.,TRBJ1-1,TGTGCCTGGACACGACAGGGAGGCACTGAAGCTTTCTTT,CAWTRQGGTEAFF
TRBD2,TRBV30,.,TRBJ2-1,TGTGCCTGGAGTGTACGAGGGCGGGAGGGGCCCTACAATGAGCAGTTCTTC,CAWSVRGREGPYNEQFF